The rows below give T cell receptor beta chains drawn from one sample of a study of response to subunit inactivated influenza vaccine. TCRdb re-analysed the RT-PCR reads in MiXCR, keeping a single row per CDR3 protein. The data hold around 500,000 distinct CDR3 sequences, with roughly 9.7% observed a single time. The sequencing here drew on PBMCs from blood, taken 35 to 45 days after vaccination. The receptors stem from a man aged 45-60 years who received an inactivated influenza vaccine. The CDR3 runs from the conserved cysteine through the conserved F or W. The order of the fields is clone size, J gene, V gene, CDR3 protein. Expanded clones are given a class, and other clones once, few, many or no size at all.

few,TRBJ2-7,TRBV3-1,CASSQVDRAGEQYF
few,TRBJ2-3,TRBV15,CATSTLMGGPDTQYF
few,TRBJ1-2,TRBV14,CASSQGLGPGFGYTF
-,TRBJ1-1,TRBV12-3/TRBV12-4,CASSKLGTGSSEAFF
-,TRBJ2-2,TRBV6-5,CASSYAGTAGGLFF
few,TRBJ1-3,TRBV5-5,CASSLENSGNTIYF
many,TRBJ2-1,TRBV5-7,CASSLYPRDRWGEQFF
-,TRBJ1-2,TRBV27,CASSSIGGYGYTF
-,TRBJ1-1,TRBV6-5,CASSYSRQGRRTEAFF
few,TRBJ2-4,TRBV6-2/TRBV6-3,CASSLSERGLNIQYF
many,TRBJ2-3,TRBV10-3,CAISPGSGNGVTDTQYF
-,TRBJ1-1,TRBV12-3/TRBV12-4,CASSSRVMNTEAFF
few,TRBJ2-3,TRBV5-4,CASSRYSGGRADTQYF
many,TRBJ2-3,TRBV5-1,CASSTGTSGGADTQYF
few,TRBJ2-5,TRBV6-6,CASSYSVETQYF
few,TRBJ1-6,TRBV12-3/TRBV12-4,CASSPTFLNSPLHF
many,TRBJ1-1,TRBV28,CASNGDLNTEAFF
-,TRBJ2-7,TRBV7-2,CASSLSPEGRGQYF
few,TRBJ2-5,TRBV27,CAGLRTGSPGETQYF
-,TRBJ2-1,TRBV19,CASSILSGGPYNEQFF
-,TRBJ2-7,TRBV6-2/TRBV6-3,CASSRTGNYYEQYF
few,TRBJ2-7,TRBV4-2,CASSQEDVGDFAYEQYF
many,TRBJ2-2,TRBV4-3,CASSPWGLPFTGELFF
-,TRBJ2-1,TRBV29-1,CSVFGFYNEQFF
few,TRBJ1-1,TRBV14,CASSVTRGTTEAFF
few,TRBJ1-5,TRBV5-6,CASSKTGVQPQHF
many,TRBJ2-1,TRBV6-1,CASSPPPGTRPSYNEQFF
many,TRBJ2-5,TRBV7-2,CASSLSLLAHQETQYF
-,TRBJ2-5,TRBV4-3,CASSQVGVQETQYF
-,TRBJ1-6,TRBV7-9,CASSPKTENSPLHF
many,TRBJ1-1,TRBV4-2,CASSQATDLSTEAFF
-,TRBJ2-7,TRBV2,CASSDLLISYEQYF
many,TRBJ2-5,TRBV4-3,CASSSRTGGEETQYF
few,TRBJ1-5,TRBV12-3/TRBV12-4,CASSATGGGQPQHF
-,TRBJ2-7,TRBV14,CASSKVLSYEQYF
few,TRBJ2-6,TRBV18,CASSPLANGANVLTF
few,TRBJ2-3,TRBV5-1,CASSPGPSKAQYF
many,TRBJ1-1,TRBV5-3,CATSPEWGRQRTEAFF
few,TRBJ2-7,TRBV5-1,CASSWDSPALYEQYF
-,TRBJ1-1,TRBV4-3,CASSRGVQGGDTEAFF
-,TRBJ2-7,TRBV28,CASSLGTGGVRKYF
-,TRBJ2-5,TRBV9,CASSVTVSGREGETQYF
many,TRBJ2-3,TRBV7-2,CASSLVGRANTDTQYF
many,TRBJ2-5,TRBV6-2/TRBV6-3,CASSSSKLLGLVFPLEETQYF
few,TRBJ2-3,TRBV6-1,CASSRDRPSTDTQYF
many,TRBJ2-1,TRBV18,CASSPTSPGGLSRNEQFF
-,TRBJ2-2,TRBV9,CASSVLGTGGSGELFF
many,TRBJ2-1,TRBV29-1,CSVEVLPGFYNEQFF
few,TRBJ1-1,TRBV20-1,CSAMGTMNTEAFF
few,TRBJ2-1,TRBV7-2,CASSPIRLAGVNEQFF
many,TRBJ2-5,TRBV11-2,CASSQRRGLEETQYF
few,TRBJ2-7,TRBV6-2/TRBV6-3,CASTWAGGPYEQYF
-,TRBJ2-1,TRBV19,CASRWGPYNEQFF
many,TRBJ2-1,TRBV12-3/TRBV12-4,CASSSRAHRSGTGIGGEQFF
-,TRBJ1-2,TRBV20-1,CSARPARGSAGYTF
-,TRBJ2-1,TRBV10-3,CATRGGSNEQFF
few,TRBJ1-5,TRBV6-1,CASSEGARQPQHF
-,TRBJ2-1,TRBV3-1,CASSQDLLGSYNEQFF